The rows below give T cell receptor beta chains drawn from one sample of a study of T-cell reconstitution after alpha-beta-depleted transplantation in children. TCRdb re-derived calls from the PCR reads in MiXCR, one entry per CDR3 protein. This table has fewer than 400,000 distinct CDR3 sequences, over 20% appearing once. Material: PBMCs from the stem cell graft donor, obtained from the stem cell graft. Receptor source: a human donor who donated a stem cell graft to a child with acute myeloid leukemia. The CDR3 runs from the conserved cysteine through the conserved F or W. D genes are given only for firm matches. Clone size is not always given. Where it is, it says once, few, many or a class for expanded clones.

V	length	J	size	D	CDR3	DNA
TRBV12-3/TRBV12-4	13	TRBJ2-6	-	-	CASSPTGANVLTF	TGTGCCAGCAGTCCGACCGGGGCCAACGTCCTGACTTTC
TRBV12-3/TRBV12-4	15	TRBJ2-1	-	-	CASEFRGASDNEQFF	TGTGCCAGCGAGTTTAGGGGGGCTAGTGACAATGAGCAGTTCTTC
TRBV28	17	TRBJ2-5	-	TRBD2	CASSYLPPGLAQETQYF	TGTGCCAGCAGTTACTTACCGCCGGGACTAGCTCAAGAGACCCAGTACTTC
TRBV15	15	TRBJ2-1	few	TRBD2	CATKKGLAGDNEQFF	TGTGCCACCAAAAAGGGACTAGCGGGGGATAATGAGCAGTTCTTC
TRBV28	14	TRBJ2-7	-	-	CASRLSGTDYEQYF	TGTGCCAGCAGGCTTAGCGGGACAGACTACGAGCAGTACTTC
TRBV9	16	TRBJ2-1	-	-	CASSVVQDTSYNEQFF	TGTGCCAGCAGCGTCGTTCAGGACACCTCCTACAATGAGCAGTTCTTC
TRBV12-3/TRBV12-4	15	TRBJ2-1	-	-	CASSFWVSSYNEQFF	TGTGCCAGCAGTTTTTGGGTCAGCTCCTACAATGAGCAGTTCTTC
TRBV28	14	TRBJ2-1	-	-	CASSGEEFYNEQFF	TGTGCCAGCAGCGGGGAGGAATTCTACAATGAGCAGTTCTTC
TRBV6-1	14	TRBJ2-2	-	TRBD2	CASSRERESGELFF	TGTGCCAGCAGCCGGGAGCGGGAGTCCGGGGAGCTGTTTTTT
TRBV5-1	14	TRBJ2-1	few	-	CASSLGSDMGEQFF	TGCGCCAGCAGCTTGGGATCTGATATGGGTGAGCAGTTCTTC
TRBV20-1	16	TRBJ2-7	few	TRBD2	CSATPVPGRGAYEQYF	TGCAGTGCCACCCCTGTTCCGGGACGGGGGGCCTACGAGCAGTACTTC
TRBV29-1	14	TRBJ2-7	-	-	CSVEEQGYGYEQYF	TGCAGCGTTGAAGAACAGGGTTACGGCTACGAGCAGTACTTC
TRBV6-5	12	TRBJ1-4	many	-	CASSYSGGELFF	TGTGCCAGCAGTTACTCGGGCGGCGAACTGTTTTTT
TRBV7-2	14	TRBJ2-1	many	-	CASNRGQSYNEQFF	TGTGCCAGCAACCGAGGACAGTCCTACAATGAGCAGTTCTTC
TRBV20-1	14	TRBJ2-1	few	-	CSARDLGWDNEQFF	TGCAGTGCTAGAGATTTGGGTTGGGACAATGAGCAGTTCTTC
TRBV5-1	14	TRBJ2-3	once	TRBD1	CASGGQGVTDTQYF	TGCGCCAGCGGGGGACAGGGGGTGACAGATACGCAGTATTTT
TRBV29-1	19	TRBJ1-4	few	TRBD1	CSVEIGTGAPGGLNEKLFF	TGCAGCGTTGAAATAGGGACAGGGGCCCCGGGGGGCCTAAATGAAAAACTGTTTTTT
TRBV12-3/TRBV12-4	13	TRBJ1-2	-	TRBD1	CASSLQGASGYTF	TGTGCCAGCAGCTTACAGGGGGCGAGTGGCTACACCTTC
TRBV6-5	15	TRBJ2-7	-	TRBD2	CASSYEGLAGREQYF	TGTGCCAGCAGTTACGAGGGGCTAGCGGGACGCGAGCAGTACTTC
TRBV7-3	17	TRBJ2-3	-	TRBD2	CASSLWASGSGTDTQYF	TGTGCCAGCAGCTTATGGGCTAGCGGGAGCGGAACAGATACGCAGTATTTT
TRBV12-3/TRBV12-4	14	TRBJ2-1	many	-	CASSLLGPAIEQFF	TGTGCCAGCAGTTTACTCGGGCCAGCCATTGAGCAGTTCTTC
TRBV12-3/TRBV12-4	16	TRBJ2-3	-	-	CASSLGGGAATDTQYF	TGTGCCAGCAGTTTAGGGGGAGGCGCGGCCACAGATACGCAGTATTTT
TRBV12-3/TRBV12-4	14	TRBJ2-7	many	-	CASSFAGQAYEQYF	TGTGCCAGCAGTTTCGCGGGTCAGGCCTACGAGCAGTACTTC
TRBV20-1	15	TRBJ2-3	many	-	CSARDSTGRTDTQYF	TGCAGTGCTAGAGATTCGACAGGGAGGACAGATACGCAGTATTTT
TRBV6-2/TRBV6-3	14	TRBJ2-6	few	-	CASSYRSGANVLTF	TGTGCCAGCAGTTACCGGTCTGGGGCCAACGTCCTGACTTTC
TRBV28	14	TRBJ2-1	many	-	CASRGAFSYNEQFF	TGTGCCAGCAGGGGCGCGTTCTCCTACAATGAGCAGTTCTTC
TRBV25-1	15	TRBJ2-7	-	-	CASSASGIGAYEQYF	TGTGCCAGCAGTGCGAGCGGAATAGGGGCCTACGAGCAGTACTTC
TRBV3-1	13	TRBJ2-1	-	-	CASSQGFDNEQFF	TGTGCCAGCAGCCAAGGCTTTGACAATGAGCAGTTCTTC
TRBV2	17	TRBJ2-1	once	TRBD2	CASSEGGLAAQYNEQFF	TGTGCCAGCAGTGAAGGGGGCCTAGCGGCTCAATACAATGAGCAGTTCTTC
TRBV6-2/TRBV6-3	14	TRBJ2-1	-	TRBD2	CASRSSGRVNEQFF	TGTGCCAGCAGGAGTAGCGGGAGAGTTAATGAGCAGTTCTTC
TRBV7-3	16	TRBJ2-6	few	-	CASSGRPGSGANVLTF	TGTGCCAGCAGCGGAAGACCAGGCTCTGGGGCCAACGTCCTGACTTTC
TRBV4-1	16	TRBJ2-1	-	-	CASSPLVGKSYNEQFF	TGCGCCAGCAGCCCCCTGGTGGGTAAGTCCTACAATGAGCAGTTCTTC
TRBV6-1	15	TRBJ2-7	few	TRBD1	CASTKSGGSSYEQYF	TGTGCCAGCACCAAATCAGGGGGAAGCTCCTACGAGCAGTACTTC
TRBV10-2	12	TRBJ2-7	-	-	CASAQNLYEQYF	TGCGCCAGCGCTCAGAATTTATACGAGCAGTACTTC
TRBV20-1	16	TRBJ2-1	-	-	CSARDPGRSSYNEQFF	TGCAGTGCTAGAGATCCGGGACGAAGCTCCTACAATGAGCAGTTCTTC
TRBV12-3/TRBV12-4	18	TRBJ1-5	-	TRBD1	CASSLVTGQGSGNQPQHF	TGTGCCAGCAGTTTGGTCACTGGACAGGGAAGCGGAAATCAGCCCCAGCATTTT
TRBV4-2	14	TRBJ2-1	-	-	CASSQVRDGNEQFF	TGTGCCAGCAGCCAAGTACGGGATGGCAATGAGCAGTTCTTC
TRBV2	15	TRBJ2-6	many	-	CASSEARGGANVLTF	TGTGCCAGCAGTGAGGCCAGGGGTGGGGCCAACGTCCTGACTTTC
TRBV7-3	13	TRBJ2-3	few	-	CASSLNRIDTQYF	TGTGCCAGCAGCTTAAATCGAATAGATACGCAGTATTTT
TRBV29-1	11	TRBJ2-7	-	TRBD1	CSARDRGQQYF	TGCAGCGCCCGAGACAGGGGCCAGCAGTACTTC
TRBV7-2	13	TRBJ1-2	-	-	CASSLTNSGGYTF	TGTGCCAGCAGCTTAACGAACTCCGGGGGCTACACCTTC